Given below is one T cell receptor (beta chain) in context. Its specificity is unknown. TCRdb re-called the 5' RACE reads through MiXCR, storing one row per CDR3 protein. The repertoire holds 450,000 to 550,000 distinct CDR3 sequences, with 20% to 25% as singletons. The entry originates in a study of T cells after yellow fever vaccination. Study-level results: A small proportion of clonotypes was detected in both the CD4 and CD8 compartments.

Trimming took off 6 bases at V and 1 base at J, with 12 bases between the two ends. CDR3 length: 13 amino acids. The germline CDR1 and CDR2 sequences are DFQATT and SNEGSKA (reference sequence). This chain uses TRBV20-1 with TRBJ2-5; the D gene is possibly TRBD1 (6 bases). This TCR was recovered from a man younger than 35 who received the YFV17D yellow fever vaccine. Sample: PBMCs, taken about 20 days after the first yellow fever vaccination. In nucleotides, the CDR3 is TGCAGTGCCAGGGGACGGGGCCAAGAGACCCAGTACTTC. This translates into CSARGRGQETQYF.